These 29 T cell receptor beta chains share one sample of origin, sequenced in a study of cytotoxic CD8 clonotypes in ibrutinib-treated CLL. The repertoire was sequenced with immunoSEQ multiplex PCR; TCRdb's copy has only in-frame clones and lacks some. The sample contains roughly 130,000 clones, 70% to 80% of which appear only once. The source material was PBMCs, sampled after 12 months of ibrutinib treatment. All receptors derive from a human donor with chronic lymphocytic leukemia.

This clone was counted only a few times. The CDR3 sequence is CASSQARFGGLSTDTQYF. The CDR3 DNA is TGCGCCAGCAGCCAAGCTCGGTTCGGCGGACTGAGCACAGATACGCAGTATTTT. The chain recombines TRBV4-1 with TRBJ2-3; TRBD2 might be the D (5 bases). The V end lost 1 base, the J end lost 0 bases, and 17 bases lay between the germline ends. CDR3 length equals 18 residues. The germline CDR1 and CDR2 sequences are MGHRA and YSYEKL.

The chain employs TRBV10-1 and TRBJ2-1, with D perhaps TRBD1 (5 bases). V was shortened by 9 bases and J by 2 bases, with 8 bases between the two germline ends. Per the germline V gene, CDR1 is WNHNN and CDR2 is SYGVQD (reference sequence). The CDR3 consists of 12 residues. This CDR3 reads CASGHTYNEQFF. The CDR3, as DNA: TGCGCCAGTGGACACACCTACAATGAGCAGTTCTTC.

The chain has TRBV4-1 and TRBJ1-3, with 8 bases lining up with TRBD1. The CDR3 runs 16 residues. The trim removed 3 bases at V and 2 bases at J, leaving 6 bases unmatched. Germline CDR1 reads MGHRA; CDR2 reads YSYEKL. CDR3 bases: TGCGCCAGCAGCCATTTGCAGGGGGCGGCTGGAAACACCATATATTTT. This codes for CASSHLQGAAGNTIYF.

This clone has just a few counts. DNA for the CDR3: TGTGCCAGCAGCTTCGAGCGGGGGGAGACCCAGTACTTC. This translates into CASSFERGETQYF. V and J are TRBV7-2 and TRBJ2-5, with 8 bases that match TRBD2. The CDR3 runs to 13 residues. Losses at the gene ends were 3 bases for V and 5 bases for J; bases not matched to a gene: 2. Per the germline V gene, CDR1 is SGHTA and CDR2 is FQGNSA.

This rearrangement joins TRBV7-2 to TRBJ2-7, with 9 bases matching TRBD2. The CDR3 length is 15 residues. CDR1 and CDR2 from the germline V gene are SGHTA and FQGNSA. J gave up 1 base and V 4 bases, and 5 bases lay outside the gene matches. Here the CDR3 DNA reads TGTGCCAGCAGCTGGACTAGCGAATCGTCCTACGAGCAGTACTTC. As protein: CASSWTSESSYEQYF.

This rearrangement joins TRBV13 to TRBJ2-1; 7 bases match TRBD2. Germline CDR1 reads PRHDT; CDR2 reads FYEKMQ (reference sequence). J was trimmed by 3 bases and V by 4 bases; bases with no gene match: 9. CDR3 length: 16 amino acids. CDR3 bases: TGTGCCAGCAGCTCTCCCCGGGAGGTTTTCTACAATGAGCAGTTCTTC. Its translation: CASSSPREVFYNEQFF.

The rearrangement uses TRBV7-9 and TRBJ2-7; 9 nucleotides match TRBD1. The junction had 5 bases not matched to a gene; V was cut back by 5 bases and J by 3 bases. Germline V gene sequence: CDR1 SEHNR, CDR2 FQNEAQ (reference sequence). There are 14 residues in the CDR3. CDR3 sequence reads: CASSPRDRVYEQYF. The CDR3 DNA reads TGTGCCAGCAGCCCACGGGACAGGGTCTACGAGCAGTACTTC.

This chain links TRBV6-1 with TRBJ1-4; D not resolved. Germline V gene sequence: CDR1 MNHNS, CDR2 SASEGT. The CDR3 contains 14 residues. Trimming cost V 2 bases and J 6 bases, with 10 bases left between them. The CDR3 region is CASSELAADEKLFF. The CDR3 nucleotides read TGTGCCAGCAGTGAATTAGCGGCAGATGAAAAACTGTTTTTT.

The gene calls are TRBV5-4 and TRBJ1-1; D may be TRBD1 (5 bases). Germline CDR1 reads SGHNT; CDR2 reads YYREEE (reference sequence). This CDR3 is built from 14 residues. V gave up 4 bases and J gave up 2 bases, with 12 bases separating them. In DNA form, the CDR3 reads TGTGCCAGCAGCAAACAGGTCCTCAACACTGAAGCTTTCTTT. Translated, it gives CASSKQVLNTEAFF.

The chain has TRBV7-9 and TRBJ2-5; D ambiguous. Germline CDR1 is SEHNR and CDR2 is FQNEAQ (reference sequence). Trimming left V 2 bases short and J 7 bases short, with 11 bases between. The CDR3 runs to 13 residues. The CDR3 loop reads CASSLTAPGTQYF. The CDR3 DNA is TGTGCCAGCAGCTTAACGGCGCCAGGGACCCAGTACTTC.

The chain is built from TRBV7-9 and TRBJ1-5, with unresolved D. From germline, CDR1 is SEHNR and CDR2 FQNEAQ (reference sequence). V lost 3 bases to trimming and J lost 6 bases, with 6 bases between them. There are 12 residues in the CDR3. The CDR3 region is CASSFESQPQHF. CDR3 sequence (DNA): TGTGCCAGCAGCTTTGAAAGTCAGCCCCAGCATTTT.

This clone turned up a few times. V gene TRBV5-1 combines with J gene TRBJ1-2; 9 bases align to TRBD1. V was pared by 4 bases and J by 8 bases, with 9 bases of the junction left unmatched. Germline V gene sequence: CDR1 SGHRS, CDR2 YFSETQ. The CDR3 runs 14 residues. In nucleotides, the CDR3 is TGCGCCAGCAGCCCCGGGACAGGGTATGAAGGCTACACCTTC. It encodes CASSPGTGYEGYTF.

The CDR3 is CASSQEPGRRLETQYF. In DNA form, the CDR3 reads TGTGCCAGCAGCCAAGAACCGGGACGGCGTCTGGAGACCCAGTACTTC. V usage is TRBV14 and J usage is TRBJ2-5; possibly TRBD1 or TRBD2 for D (5 bases each). This CDR3 spans 16 amino acids. Germline loops: CDR1 SGHDN, CDR2 FVKESK. V lost 0 bases to trimming and J lost 5 bases, with 16 bases between them.

The chain carries TRBV4-1 and TRBJ2-7; 11 nucleotides match TRBD2. CDR3 length: 18 residues. Losses at the gene ends were 0 bases for V and 5 bases for J; bases not matched to a gene: 12. CDR1 and CDR2 from the germline V gene are MGHRA and YSYEKL. Written as DNA, the CDR3 is TGCGCCAGCAGCCAAGATAATCAGAGGACTAGCGGGTCCCACGAGCAGTACTTC. Protein sequence: CASSQDNQRTSGSHEQYF.

The chain uses TRBV2 and TRBJ2-7, with D tentatively TRBD1 (8 bases). In germline, CDR1 is SNHLY, CDR2 FYNNEI. The CDR3 extends over 14 amino acids. The V end was cut by 8 bases, the J end by 4 bases, with 18 bases between. The CDR3 sequence is CASGTSQGGYEQYF. The CDR3, as DNA: TGTGCCAGCGGAACCTCACAGGGGGGGTACGAGCAGTACTTC. Full variable domain (missing parts from reference TRBV2 and TRBJ2-7): EPEVTQTPSHQVTQMGQEVILRCVPISNHLYFYWYRQILGQKVEFLVSFYNNEISEKSEIFDDQFSVERPDGSNFTLKIRSTKLEDSAMYFCASGTSQGGYEQYFGPGTRLTVT.

The chain couples TRBV5-4 to TRBJ1-2; D remains unclear. Trimming took 0 bases from V and 4 from J, leaving 19 bases between them. Germline CDR1 SGHNT, CDR2 YYREEE (reference sequence). The CDR3 consists of 17 residues. Here the CDR3 reads CASSLVGRDPGSYGYTF. The CDR3 DNA sequence: TGTGCCAGCAGCTTGGTCGGGCGGGATCCCGGTAGCTATGGCTACACCTTC.

The rearrangement links TRBV5-4 to TRBJ2-7; TRBD1 agrees at 10 bases. V gave up 0 bases and J gave up 4 bases; unmatched junction bases: 4. Germline CDR1 SGHNT, CDR2 YYREEE (reference sequence). The CDR3 has 15 residues. In nucleotides, the CDR3 is TGTGCCAGCAGCTTGGCGACAGGGGGCCGGTACGAGCAGTACTTC. Amino acid sequence: CASSLATGGRYEQYF.

This chain links TRBV18 with TRBJ2-7, with D perhaps TRBD1 or TRBD2 (5 bases each). V was shortened by 0 bases and J by 5 bases, with 11 bases between the two germline ends. This CDR3 comprises 14 residues. The germline V gene encodes CDR1 KGHSH and CDR2 LQKENI. This chain's CDR3 is CASSPPSGPNEQYF. CDR3 bases: TGTGCCAGCTCACCACCGTCGGGACCCAACGAGCAGTACTTC.

The V gene is TRBV19, the J gene TRBJ2-5; 7 bases line up with TRBD1. Germline assignment: CDR1 LNHDA and CDR2 SQIVND (reference sequence). CDR3 length: 16 amino acids. J was trimmed by 2 bases and V by 3 bases; bases with no gene match: 9. The CDR3 loop is CASSMGDRAWQETQYF. The DNA of the CDR3 is TGTGCCAGTAGTATGGGTGACAGGGCCTGGCAAGAGACCCAGTACTTC.

The rearrangement joins TRBV13 to TRBJ2-6, with TRBD2 identical over 10 bases. There are 23 residues in the CDR3. The ends lost 5 bases at V and 1 base at J; junction bases unmatched: 23. Germline V gene data show CDR1 as PRHDT and CDR2 as FYEKMQ (reference sequence). CDR3 nucleotide sequence: TGTGCCAGCAGCCTCAGGGGGATCGAGCGGGAGGGCCCCAAGTTATCTGGGGCCAACGTCCTGACTTTC. It specifies CASSLRGIEREGPKLSGANVLTF.

This clone was seen a few times. The V gene is TRBV14, the J gene TRBJ2-2; D uncertain. CDR1 and CDR2 (germline): SGHDN, FVKESK. This CDR3 has 13 amino acids. Deletions cut 0 bases from V and 6 bases from J, with 5 bases between. CDR3 sequence (DNA): TGTGCCAGCAGCCAAGATGTGTCCGGGGAGCTGTTTTTT. Amino acids: CASSQDVSGELFF.

V gene TRBV7-9 combines with J gene TRBJ2-1, with 9 bases aligning to TRBD2. The V segment lost 1 base and the J segment 8 bases; nucleotides outside the gene matches: 15. This CDR3 has 18 residues. CDR1 and CDR2 from the germline V gene are SEHNR and FQNEAQ (reference sequence). In DNA, the CDR3 is TGTGCCAGCAGCTTAGGAAGGGCCCCAGCGGGAGGCGGTTATGAGCAGTTCTTC. Encoded protein: CASSLGRAPAGGGYEQFF.

The chain uses TRBV10-2 and TRBJ2-2; D remains unclear. The CDR3 is made up of 14 amino acids. CDR1 is WSHSY and CDR2 is SAAADI in the germline V gene. Trimming stripped 5 bases from V and 5 bases from J, with 12 bases between. CDR3 in amino acids: CASSPRWKTGELFF. The CDR3 coding sequence is TGCGCCAGCAGTCCCCGGTGGAAGACCGGGGAGCTGTTTTTT.

The rearrangement uses TRBV2 and TRBJ2-2; no firm D call. Germline CDR1 SNHLY, CDR2 FYNNEI. The CDR3 is made up of 16 amino acids. V was trimmed by 7 bases and J by 2 bases, leaving 17 bases between them. In DNA form, the CDR3 reads TGTGCCAGCAAGTATGGGTCCTCATTAAACACCGGGGAGCTGTTTTTT. Translating it yields CASKYGSSLNTGELFF.

This chain joins TRBV11-2 and TRBJ2-3; possibly TRBD2 for D (5 bases). The germline V gene encodes CDR1 SGHAT and CDR2 FQNNGV. The CDR3 totals 15 residues. V was pared by 5 bases and J by 3 bases, with 15 bases between. CDR3 DNA: TGTGCCAGCAGCATAACGGGATTTGTTACAGATACGCAGTATTTT. Translated: CASSITGFVTDTQYF.

This clone appeared a few times. The chain links TRBV30 to TRBJ2-7; tentatively, D is TRBD1 or TRBD2 (5 bases each). Germline assignment: CDR1 GTSNPN and CDR2 SVGIG (reference sequence). Trimming took off 1 base at V and 5 bases at J, with 12 bases between the two ends. There are 13 residues in the CDR3. CDR3 region: CAWSGGLGNEQYF. Here the CDR3 DNA reads TGTGCCTGGAGTGGGGGGTTGGGCAACGAGCAGTACTTC.

V is TRBV7-9 and J is TRBJ2-7, with D possibly called TRBD1 or TRBD2 (6 bases each). Per the germline V gene, CDR1 is SEHNR and CDR2 is FQNEAQ (reference sequence). This CDR3 comprises 16 residues. Trimming removed 5 bases at V and 1 base at J, with 18 bases between. The CDR3 DNA follows: TGTGCCAGCAGCCCCACGACAGGAGGGCTTTCCTACGAGCAGTACTTC. Translated: CASSPTTGGLSYEQYF.

The rearrangement links TRBV5-1 to TRBJ2-7; D is possibly TRBD1 (6 bases). This CDR3 region has 18 residues. Per the germline V gene, CDR1 is SGHRS and CDR2 is YFSETQ. V lost 0 bases and J 3 bases, leaving 22 bases between the germline ends. The CDR3 is CASSLGPAGQTRHYEQYF. For the CDR3, the DNA is TGCGCCAGCAGCTTGGGACCGGCTGGACAGACAAGACACTACGAGCAGTACTTC.

The V call is TRBV7-3, the J call TRBJ1-1; D remains unclear. Germline values: CDR1 SGHTA, CDR2 FQGTGA. Trimming pared 5 bases from V and 3 bases from J, leaving 10 bases between. There are 13 residues in the CDR3. The CDR3 DNA reads TGTGCCAGCAGCCAAGGCCAGCACACTGAAGCTTTCTTT. It specifies CASSQGQHTEAFF.